The 23 T cell receptor beta chains in this list originate from one sample, sequenced in a study of blood T cell repertoires in COVID-19. Produced via immunoSEQ multiplex PCR; TCRdb's table is partial and in-frame only. Of roughly 200,000 clones detected, around 84% appear once; the ten largest clones hold 13%. The source material was peripheral blood. Receptors originate from a human donor in a cohort sampled during active COVID-19.

V gene TRBV10-3 combines with J gene TRBJ1-2; the match to TRBD1 covers 9 bases. This CDR3 is 15 amino acids long. V lost 4 bases, J lost 4 bases, and 7 bases stayed unmatched. Germline CDR1 ENHRY, CDR2 SYGVKD. The CDR3 loop is CAISATGGASYGYTF. In DNA form, the CDR3 reads TGTGCCATCAGTGCTACAGGGGGCGCTTCCTATGGCTACACCTTC.

This rearrangement joins TRBV10-3 to TRBJ2-1, with 8 bases matching TRBD2. Losses at the gene ends were 4 bases for V and 6 bases for J; bases not matched to a gene: 8. The CDR3 extends over 15 amino acids. Germline V gives CDR1 ENHRY, CDR2 SYGVKD. The CDR3 reads CAISASLAGGNEQFF. The CDR3 region has the DNA TGTGCCATCAGTGCAAGTCTAGCGGGTGGCAATGAGCAGTTCTTC.

As for this clone: The identical CDR3 is also encoded by other nucleotide sequences in the sample. The chain links TRBV5-1 to TRBJ2-5; 10 positions match TRBD1. The CDR3 sequence is 14 residues long. Trimming cost V 3 bases and J 5 bases; bases outside gene matches: 4. The germline V gene encodes CDR1 SGHRS and CDR2 YFSETQ. The CDR3 DNA reads TGCGCCAGCAGCTCCCCGACAGGGGGCGAGACCCAGTACTTC. Translating it yields CASSSPTGGETQYF.

V gene TRBV6-6 combines with J gene TRBJ2-7, with 9 bases identical to TRBD1. The junction had 0 bases not matched to a gene; V was cut back by 6 bases and J by 3 bases. This CDR3 has 12 amino acids. CDR1 and CDR2 (germline): MNHNY, SVGAGI (reference sequence). CDR3 protein: CASRTGGYEQYF. The CDR3 region has the DNA TGTGCCAGCAGGACAGGGGGCTACGAGCAGTACTTC.

Here the CDR3 DNA reads TGTGCCAGCAGCTTTGAGGGGCTAGCGGTAGCGAACACCGGGGAGCTGTTTTTT. This codes for CASSFEGLAVANTGELFF. This chain joins TRBV7-2 and TRBJ2-2, with 7 bases matching TRBD2. Germline CDR1 is SGHTA and CDR2 is FQGNSA. The CDR3 contains 18 residues. Trimming removed 3 bases from V and 0 bases from J; junction bases left unmatched: 10.

This clone was seen a handful of times. The chain carries TRBV3-1 (or the pseudogene TRBV3-2) and TRBJ2-2; D gene ambiguous. V lost 0 bases, J lost 7 bases, and 3 bases lay in between. Looked up from germline, CDR1 is LGHDT and CDR2 is YNNKEL (reference sequence). The CDR3 is 12 amino acids. The CDR3 spells CASSQEHGELFF. As DNA, the CDR3 is TGTGCCAGCAGCCAAGAACACGGGGAGCTGTTTTTT.

This clone occurred a few times. This sequence joins TRBV29-1 and TRBJ2-3; 8 bases are shared with TRBD1. V was clipped by 2 bases and J by 4 bases; unmatched bases: 2. The V gene's germline CDR1 is SQVTM and CDR2 ANQGSEA. The CDR3 extends over 13 amino acids. The CDR3 coding sequence is TGCAGCGTTGAACAGGGGGCTTCAGATACGCAGTATTTT. Translated: CSVEQGASDTQYF.

V is TRBV7-8 and J is TRBJ1-6; D not resolved. Germline lookup yields CDR1 SGHVS and CDR2 FQNEAQ. The CDR3 has 16 residues. Trimming stripped 4 bases from V and 10 bases from J, with 20 bases between. DNA of the CDR3: TGTGCCAGCAGCTCCGTCTCGGGTTTCGAATTCTCACCCCTCCACTTT. This encodes CASSSVSGFEFSPLHF.

The chain recombines TRBV6-2 or TRBV6-3 with TRBJ2-7; no clear D gene. CDR3 length: 14 amino acids. Trimming stripped 2 bases from V and 0 bases from J, with 8 bases between. CDR1 MNHEY and CDR2 SVGEGT come from the germline V gene. CDR3 sequence: CASSYASASYEQYF. CDR3 nucleotides: TGTGCCAGCAGTTACGCCAGCGCCTCCTACGAGCAGTACTTC.

This rearrangement joins TRBV6-4 to TRBJ1-1, with a tentative D call TRBD1 (6 bases). CDR1 is MRHNA and CDR2 is SNTAGT in the germline V gene. The germline V and J ends were trimmed by 5 bases and 8 bases, with 21 bases remaining between them. The CDR3 sequence is 15 residues long. CDR3 protein: CASSPGHRLRGEAFF. The CDR3 region has the DNA TGTGCCAGCAGTCCGGGACACCGGCTCAGGGGAGAAGCTTTCTTT.

On this clone itself: Other DNA sequences in the same sample also yield this CDR3. This sequence joins TRBV9 and TRBJ2-7, with D possibly matching TRBD2 (5 bases). Trimming stripped 2 bases from V and 0 bases from J, with 12 bases between. This CDR3 is 15 amino acids long. Germline V gives CDR1 SGDLS, CDR2 YYNGEE. The CDR3: CASSVGPGGSYEQYF. Here the CDR3 DNA reads TGTGCCAGCAGCGTCGGTCCCGGAGGCTCCTACGAGCAGTACTTC.

V is TRBV9 and J is TRBJ2-5, with 8 positions matching TRBD2. The V and J ends lost 0 bases and 5 bases, in that order; junction bases with no gene match: 9. The CDR3 is made up of 16 amino acids. Germline CDR1 is SGDLS and CDR2 is YYNGEE. The CDR3 coding sequence is TGTGCCAGCAGCGTAGTGGCGGGAGGTCTTTATGAGACCCAGTACTTC. It encodes CASSVVAGGLYETQYF.

The sample holds one count of this clone. The chain joins TRBV3-1 (or the pseudogene TRBV3-2) to TRBJ1-4; no reliable D call. Per germline, CDR1 LGHDT and CDR2 YNNKEL (reference sequence). The CDR3 runs 15 residues. Trimming left V 0 bases short and J 7 bases short, with 12 bases between. CDR3 loop: CASSQDPGSGEKLFF. In nucleotides, the CDR3 is TGTGCCAGCAGCCAAGATCCGGGGTCGGGTGAAAAACTGTTTTTT.

The chain is built from TRBV7-2 and TRBJ2-5, with 8 bases fitting TRBD1. The CDR3 totals 14 residues. Looked up from germline, CDR1 is SGHTA and CDR2 is FQGNSA. V lost 2 bases, J lost 5 bases, and 4 bases stayed unmatched. The CDR3 nucleotides are TGTGCCAGCAGCTTATGGACAGGGTCGGAGACCCAGTACTTC. Translating gives CASSLWTGSETQYF.

V usage is TRBV3-1 (or the pseudogene TRBV3-2) and J usage is TRBJ1-2, with D perhaps TRBD1 (6 bases). CDR3 length equals 15 residues. The V end was cut by 4 bases, the J end by 4 bases, with 16 bases between. Germline V CDR1 and CDR2: LGHDT, YNNKEL (reference sequence). CDR3 residues: CASSRAGALGYGYTF. The CDR3 nucleotides read TGTGCCAGCAGCCGTGCAGGGGCCCTGGGCTATGGCTACACCTTC.

CDR3 sequence: CASSRDRSNSPLHF. CDR3 DNA sequence: TGTGCCAGCAGCCGGGACAGGAGTAATTCACCCCTCCACTTT. The chain combines TRBV2 with TRBJ1-6; the match to TRBD1 covers 8 bases. The germline gives CDR1 SNHLY, CDR2 FYNNEI. V trimming: 6 bases; J trimming: 6 bases; junction bases outside the gene matches: 4. The CDR3 has 14 amino acids. The complete variable domain, with remaining parts taken from reference TRBV2 and TRBJ1-6, reads EPEVTQTPSHQVTQMGQEVILRCVPISNHLYFYWYRQILGQKVEFLVSFYNNEISEKSEIFDDQFSVERPDGSNFTLKIRSTKLEDSAMYFCASSRDRSNSPLHFGNGTRLTVT.

J is TRBJ1-2 and V is TRBV19; D may be TRBD1 (5 bases). Germline CDR1 reads LNHDA; CDR2 reads SQIVND (reference sequence). With 4 bases removed from V and 4 bases from J, the gap between germline ends came to 13 bases. The CDR3 contains 14 residues. The CDR3: CASSTDGGTYGYTF. CDR3 nucleotides: TGTGCCAGTAGTACGGACGGGGGAACCTATGGCTACACCTTC.

The V gene is TRBV5-1, the J gene TRBJ2-5; the D gene is possibly TRBD1 (5 bases). The CDR3 consists of 12 residues. Trimming shortened V by 4 bases and J by 1 base, and 5 bases separated the two germline ends. Per the germline V gene, CDR1 is SGHRS and CDR2 is YFSETQ. In nucleotides, the CDR3 is TGCGCCAGCAGCAGGGGCCAAGAGACCCAGTACTTC. Amino acid sequence: CASSRGQETQYF.

This clone was picked up a small number of times. V is TRBV4-2 and J is TRBJ1-2, with 8 bases matching TRBD1. The CDR3 runs 14 residues. J lost 4 bases, V lost 8 bases, and 9 bases had no gene match. Germline V lookup: CDR1 LGHNA, CDR2 YNFKEQ. CDR3 in DNA: TGTGCCAGCTACCCAGGGGGCAATGGCTATGGCTACACCTTC. Its protein product is CASYPGGNGYGYTF.

The chain recombines TRBV2 with TRBJ2-6; 12 bases line up with TRBD1. This CDR3 has 20 residues. The J segment lost 0 bases and the V segment lost 6 bases, leaving 12 bases of the junction unmatched. Germline CDR1 SNHLY, CDR2 FYNNEI. The chain's CDR3 is CASSWGPGQGASSGANVLTF. DNA for the CDR3: TGTGCCAGCAGCTGGGGTCCGGGACAGGGGGCCTCCTCTGGGGCCAACGTCCTGACTTTC.

This clone was recorded only once. This chain joins TRBV7-9 and TRBJ2-7; TRBD2 might be the D (6 bases). With 5 bases removed from V and 4 bases from J, the gap between germline ends came to 21 bases. The germline gives CDR1 SEHNR, CDR2 FQNEAQ (reference sequence). This CDR3 comprises 16 residues. Here the CDR3 reads CASSGRFAGGIYEQYF. CDR3 coding DNA: TGTGCCAGCAGCGGGAGGTTTGCGGGCGGGATTTACGAGCAGTACTTC.

The DNA for the CDR3 is TGTGCCTGGACTGCGGGAGCCCAACTCACCGGGGAGCTGTTTTTT. Protein sequence: CAWTAGAQLTGELFF. This sequence joins TRBV30 and TRBJ2-2; 7 nucleotides align to TRBD2. Trimming cost V 4 bases and J 4 bases; bases outside gene matches: 9. Germline loops: CDR1 GTSNPN, CDR2 SVGIG (reference sequence). The CDR3 loop spans 15 amino acids.

In its sample, this clone was seen a few times. This sequence joins TRBV28 and TRBJ2-1; 15 bases agree with TRBD2. The ends lost 6 bases at V and 8 bases at J; junction bases unmatched: 2. The germline V gene encodes CDR1 MDHEN and CDR2 SYDVKM. This CDR3 region has 14 residues. The CDR3 bases are TGTGCCAGCAGCGGGACTAGCGGGAGGTATGAGCAGTTCTTC. It yields the protein CASSGTSGRYEQFF.